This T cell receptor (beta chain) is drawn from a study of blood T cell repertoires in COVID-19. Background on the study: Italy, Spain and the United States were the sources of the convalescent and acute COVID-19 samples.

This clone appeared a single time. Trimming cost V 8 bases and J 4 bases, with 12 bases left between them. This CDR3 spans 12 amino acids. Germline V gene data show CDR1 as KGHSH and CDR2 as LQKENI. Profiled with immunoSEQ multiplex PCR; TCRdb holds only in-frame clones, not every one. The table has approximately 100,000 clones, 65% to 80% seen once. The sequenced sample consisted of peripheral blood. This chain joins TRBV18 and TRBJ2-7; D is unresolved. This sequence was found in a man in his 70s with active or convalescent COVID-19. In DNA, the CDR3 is TGTGCCAGCCCCCAGTCAGTTTACGAGCAGTACTTC. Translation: CASPQSVYEQYF.